These 27 T cell receptor beta chains originate from one sample sequenced in a study of blood T cells in healthy people across ages (dated by TCRdb to between 2015 and 2017). Receptor libraries were prepared by 5' RACE. Sequencing instrument: Illumina HiSeq 2500. A second PCR of 7 to 11 cycles was run with a J-beta primer mix and a sample-barcoded 5' primer. Clones were called with MiXCR by TCRdb after fastp trimmed the public reads at Q25, and only in-frame beta chains were retained. Every entry covers one CDR3 protein and lists the most common genes and DNA from its rows. This sample holds 850,000 to 1,100,000 distinct CDR3 sequences; roughly two fifths were observed only once. About an eighth of the sample is taken by the ten largest. Sequencing was carried out using blood. These receptors all stem from a man aged 18 to 30 in good health.

This clonotype was recorded at least ten times. This chain uses TRBV2 with TRBJ2-1, with TRBD2 matching over 8 bases. The length of the CDR3 is 13 residues. J lost 3 bases, V lost 8 bases, and 3 bases had no gene match. The germline CDR1 and CDR2 sequences are SNHLY and FYNNEI. CDR3 in amino acids: CASSRGGYNEQFF. DNA for the CDR3: TGTGCCAGCTCTCGGGGGGGCTACAATGAGCAGTTCTTC.

The chain uses TRBV29-1 and TRBJ2-5; D possibly corresponds to TRBD2 (5 bases). The germline V gene has CDR1 SQVTM and CDR2 ANQGSEA. With 8 bases removed from V and 4 bases from J, the gap between germline ends came to 14 bases. There are 12 residues in the CDR3. The CDR3 protein is CSTGGSGETQYF. The CDR3 region has the DNA TGCAGCACCGGCGGGTCTGGAGAGACCCAGTACTTC.

The chain's CDR3 is CASSDSPVISTDTQYF. The CDR3 DNA reads TGTGCCAGCAGTGACTCGCCTGTGATAAGCACAGATACGCAGTATTTT. The chain combines TRBV6-4 with TRBJ2-3; no clear D. This CDR3 comprises 16 residues. Trimming removed 0 bases at V and 0 bases at J, with 10 bases between. CDR1 MRHNA and CDR2 SNTAGT come from the germline V gene.

The chain employs TRBV15 and TRBJ1-5; D may be TRBD1 (5 bases). The ends were cut back, 0 bases at V and 2 bases at J, with 14 bases in the middle. Germline values: CDR1 LNHNV, CDR2 YYDKDF (reference sequence). The CDR3 spans 17 residues. This chain's CDR3 is CATSRDRWAGGNQPQHF. CDR3 DNA sequence: TGTGCCACCAGCAGAGATCGGTGGGCGGGGGGCAATCAGCCCCAGCATTTT.

This rearrangement joins TRBV9 to TRBJ2-5; TRBD2 matches 9 bases. The V and J ends lost 4 bases and 5 bases, in that order; junction bases with no gene match: 9. The CDR3 covers 15 residues. CDR1 is SGDLS, CDR2 YYNGEE, per germline. The CDR3 DNA reads as TGTGCCAGCAGCCAACCGGGACTAGCAACGGAGACCCAGTACTTC. As protein: CASSQPGLATETQYF.

The chain combines TRBV7-2 with TRBJ1-2; D possibly corresponds to TRBD1 (5 bases). Germline V lookup: CDR1 SGHTA, CDR2 FQGNSA. V lost 4 bases and J 4 bases, leaving 16 bases between the germline ends. CDR3 length equals 15 residues. The CDR3 protein is CASSSGVGGSYGYTF. The CDR3 DNA reads as TGTGCCAGCAGCTCCGGTGTCGGGGGGAGCTATGGCTACACCTTC. Complete variable domain (other parts from reference TRBV7-2 and TRBJ1-2): GAGVSQSPSNKVTEKGKDVELRCDPISGHTALYWYRQSLGQGLEFLIYFQGNSAPDKSGLPSDRFSAERTGGSVSTLTIQRTQQEDSAVYLCASSSGVGGSYGYTFGSGTRLTVV.

This chain joins TRBV27 and TRBJ1-2; D is perhaps TRBD1 (5 bases). In germline, CDR1 is MNHEY, CDR2 SMNVEV (reference sequence). This CDR3 has 14 amino acids. The V and J ends lost 2 bases and 2 bases respectively, with 9 bases between them. CDR3 bases: TGTGCCAGCAGTTTAACGGGGGAAAACTATGGCTACACCTTC. Translation: CASSLTGENYGYTF.

This clonotype was found once. The V call is TRBV7-2, the J call TRBJ2-7, with D unclear. Germline CDR1 is SGHTA and CDR2 is FQGNSA. V dropped 5 bases and J dropped 7 bases, with 18 bases sitting between them. The CDR3 sequence is 14 residues long. CDR3 region: CASSQRVGPAEQYF. The CDR3, as DNA: TGTGCCAGCAGCCAAAGGGTTGGGCCGGCGGAGCAGTACTTC.

Details on this clonotype: One junction end disagrees with the germline gene, perhaps due to a read error. The chain couples TRBV9 to TRBJ1-2, with D maybe TRBD1 (5 bases). The germline CDR1 and CDR2 sequences are SGDLS and YYNGEE. The length of the CDR3 is 13 residues. CDR3 coding DNA: TGTGCCAGCAGTGCCGACAGCCTCTATGGCCACACCTTC. Translating it yields CASSADSLYGHTF.

This clonotype was found a few times. The rearrangement uses TRBV6-2 or TRBV6-3 and TRBJ2-1; D gene unclear. The germline gives CDR1 MNHEY, CDR2 SVGEGT. Between the trimmed V and J ends, which lost 4 bases and 6 bases, there was a span of 10 bases. The CDR3 length is 13 residues. The CDR3 here is CASSSHRANEQFF. The CDR3 DNA reads as TGTGCCAGCAGTTCCCACAGAGCCAATGAGCAGTTCTTC.

This clonotype showed up just a few times. V and J are TRBV2 and TRBJ1-1, with TRBD1 as a possible D gene (5 bases). The germline V gene has CDR1 SNHLY and CDR2 FYNNEI. This CDR3 is 12 amino acids long. V was pared by 6 bases and J by 8 bases, with 13 bases between. This CDR3 reads CASSARDWEAFF. Written as DNA, the CDR3 is TGTGCCAGCAGCGCCCGGGACTGGGAAGCTTTCTTT.

This chain joins TRBV20-1 and TRBJ1-1; weak D call: TRBD1 (6 bases). With 6 bases removed from V and 6 bases from J, the gap between germline ends came to 17 bases. Per the germline V gene, CDR1 is DFQATT and CDR2 is SNEGSKA (reference sequence). The CDR3 is 13 amino acids. The CDR3 DNA reads TGCAGTGCGGGCCAATCAGGGGACGCTGAAGCTTTCTTT. It yields the protein CSAGQSGDAEAFF.

CDR3 coding DNA: TGTGCCAGTAGTACGGCCGGACGGAGCACAGATACGCAGTATTTT. Its protein product is CASSTAGRSTDTQYF. The V gene is TRBV19, the J gene TRBJ2-3, with D uncertain. V lost 4 bases, J lost 0 bases, and 11 bases lay in between. This CDR3 contains 15 residues. CDR1 is LNHDA and CDR2 is SQIVND in the germline V gene (reference sequence).

This sequence joins TRBV4-2 and TRBJ1-4; possible D gene TRBD1, 5 bases. Trimming took off 6 bases at V and 0 bases at J, with 11 bases between the two ends. Germline V gene lookup returns CDR1 LGHNA and CDR2 YNFKEQ. The CDR3 consists of 15 residues. CDR3 sequence (DNA): TGTGCCAGCAGAGGGGATAGACCAACTAATGAAAAACTGTTTTTT. It yields the protein CASRGDRPTNEKLFF.

V gene TRBV20-1 combines with J gene TRBJ2-2; no reliable D call. The CDR3 has 14 amino acids. Germline V CDR1 and CDR2: DFQATT, SNEGSKA (reference sequence). V dropped 6 bases and J dropped 0 bases, with 11 bases sitting between them. CDR3 in DNA: TGCAGTGCCGCCGACCGCCCGAACACCGGGGAGCTGTTTTTT. Its protein product is CSAADRPNTGELFF.

V and J are TRBV18 and TRBJ1-1, with TRBD1 as a possible D gene (5 bases). The CDR3 is made up of 16 amino acids. CDR1 KGHSH and CDR2 LQKENI come from the germline V gene. V lost 3 bases to trimming and J lost 4 bases, with 18 bases between them. As DNA, the CDR3 is TGTGCCAGCTCACCCAGTAGGGAGGGACGGGGCACTGAAGCTTTCTTT. The encoded protein is CASSPSREGRGTEAFF. The entire variable domain, with the rest obtained from reference TRBV18 and TRBJ1-1, is as follows: NAGVMQNPRHLVRRRGQEARLRCSPMKGHSHVYWYRQLPEEGLKFMVYLQKENIIDESGMPKERFSAEFPKEGPSILRIQQVVRGDSAAYFCASSPSREGRGTEAFFGQGTRLTVV.

This clonotype was picked up a small number of times. This chain joins TRBV25-1 and TRBJ1-2; D unclear. The germline CDR1 and CDR2 sequences are MGHDK and SYGVNS. The CDR3 length is 15 residues. Trimming took off 5 bases at V and 7 bases at J, with 20 bases between the two ends. CDR3 sequence reads: CASSPSVGRVGGYTF. CDR3 nucleotides: TGTGCCAGCAGTCCCTCGGTAGGGCGGGTAGGTGGCTACACCTTC.

The chain employs TRBV20-1 and TRBJ2-5, with 9 bases fitting TRBD1. Germline CDR1 reads DFQATT; CDR2 reads SNEGSKA (reference sequence). Trimming took 5 bases from V and 2 from J; bases not matched to a gene: 6. The CDR3 is 14 residues long. In DNA, the CDR3 is TGCAGTGCTGTGCCGGGACAGGGACAAGAGACCCAGTACTTC. It specifies CSAVPGQGQETQYF.

The chain couples TRBV3-1 to TRBJ2-3; TRBD2 matches at 9 bases. Unmatched junction bases numbered 4, after V lost 4 bases and J lost 2 bases. The CDR3 is made up of 15 amino acids. Germline V CDR1 and CDR2: LGHDT, YNNKEL (reference sequence). CDR3 amino acids: CASSPSSGDTDTQYF. In nucleotides, the CDR3 is TGTGCCAGCAGCCCATCTAGCGGGGACACAGATACGCAGTATTTT.

In this sample, this clonotype turned up many times. V gene TRBV14 combines with J gene TRBJ2-3; possibly TRBD1 for D (5 bases). The germline V gene encodes CDR1 SGHDN and CDR2 FVKESK. The CDR3 is made up of 11 amino acids. In DNA, the CDR3 is TGTGCATCAGGGAACGCAGATACGCAGTATTTT. Its translation is CASGNADTQYF. The entire variable domain, with the rest obtained from reference TRBV14 and TRBJ2-3, is as follows: EAGVTQFPSHSVIEKGQTVTLRCDPISGHDNLYWYRRVMGKEIKFLLHFVKESKQDESGMPNNRFLAERTGGTYSTLKVQPAELEDSGVYFCASGNADTQYFGPGTRLTVL.

V usage is TRBV28 and J usage is TRBJ2-3; D perhaps matches TRBD1 (5 bases). The CDR3 covers 15 residues. Trimming cost V 4 bases and J 6 bases, with 17 bases left between them. The germline gives CDR1 MDHEN, CDR2 SYDVKM. The CDR3 reads CASSSWGSHRDTQYF. The CDR3 DNA reads as TGTGCCAGCAGTTCTTGGGGATCCCACAGGGATACGCAGTATTTT. Based on the CDR3 plus reference TRBV28 and TRBJ2-3, the full variable domain is DVKVTQSSRYLVKRTGEKVFLECVQDMDHENMFWYRQDPGLGLRLIYFSYDVKMKEKGDIPEGYSVSREKKERFSLILESASTNQTSMYLCASSSWGSHRDTQYFGPGTRLTVL.

This clonotype turned up a few times. CDR3 sequence (DNA): TGTGCCAGCTTCACCGGAGGCTACACTGAAGCTTTCTTT. Protein sequence: CASFTGGYTEAFF. The chain employs TRBV5-5 and TRBJ1-1; no reliable D call. The CDR3 is 13 residues long. Trimming cost V 7 bases and J 3 bases, with 13 bases left between them. Germline assignment: CDR1 SGHKS and CDR2 YYEKEE (reference sequence).

Turning to this clonotype: One end of the junction is discordant with germline, which a read error may explain. The chain has TRBV2 and TRBJ1-1; 12 bases agree with TRBD1. The CDR3 spans 16 residues. CDR1 SNHLY and CDR2 FYNNEI come from the germline V gene. The CDR3 DNA reads as TGTGCCTGCAGTGGGGACAGGGGGCTGCGGAACACTGAAGCTTTCTTT. Translated: CACSGDRGLRNTEAFF.

This rearrangement joins TRBV12-3 or TRBV12-4 to TRBJ1-4; unclear D gene. Trimming shortened V by 1 base and J by 8 bases, and 8 bases separated the two germline ends. This CDR3 spans 13 amino acids. The CDR3 protein is CASSLGKPEKLFF. The CDR3 DNA reads as TGTGCCAGCAGTTTAGGAAAACCGGAAAAACTGTTTTTT.

V gene TRBV7-9 combines with J gene TRBJ2-3; 9 positions match TRBD2. Trimming took 4 bases from V and 3 from J; bases not matched to a gene: 5. Germline V gives CDR1 SEHNR, CDR2 FQNEAQ (reference sequence). The CDR3 is 15 amino acids. The CDR3 DNA follows: TGTGCCAGCAGCTCAAGCGGACTAGCGACAGATACGCAGTATTTT. It codes for CASSSSGLATDTQYF.

The V and J genes are TRBV29-1 and TRBJ1-1; 10 bases are shared with TRBD1. The CDR3 runs 13 residues. The germline CDR1 and CDR2 sequences are SQVTM and ANQGSEA. With 7 bases clipped from V and 5 bases from J, the junction kept 7 bases outside the gene matches. As DNA, the CDR3 is TGCAGCGCCGACAGGGGGCGGTGGACTGAAGCTTTCTTT. Amino acids: CSADRGRWTEAFF.

This chain links TRBV2 with TRBJ1-2; D is unresolved. Germline assignment: CDR1 SNHLY and CDR2 FYNNEI. This CDR3 comprises 13 residues. V was pared by 7 bases and J by 0 bases, with 9 bases between. For the CDR3, the DNA is TGTGCCAGCACCCCAAGGGCTAACTATGGCTACACCTTC. Protein product: CASTPRANYGYTF. Variable domain in full (rest from reference TRBV2 and TRBJ1-2): EPEVTQTPSHQVTQMGQEVILRCVPISNHLYFYWYRQILGQKVEFLVSFYNNEISEKSEIFDDQFSVERPDGSNFTLKIRSTKLEDSAMYFCASTPRANYGYTFGSGTRLTVV.